This T cell receptor (beta chain) was recorded in a study of regulatory T cells in long-lasting Graves disease. Described time point: newly diagnosed GD, antithyroid drugs for less than 3 months. RNA from PBMCs was the source of the TCR library. This clonotype was counted at least ten times. Both iRepertoire HTBI primers and Arm-PCR of CDR3 regions were used to build the TCR beta libraries. Original analysis: Sequenced samples collectively carried 55 to 80 TRBV and 14 to 15 TRBJ segments. TCRdb processed the multiplex PCR reads anew with MiXCR; each CDR3 protein has one entry. Clone size and V and J calls follow TCRdb, not the original study. The sample carries hundreds of thousands of distinct CDR3 sequences, roughly 15% recorded once. This sample was shared with a second study, whose subject was T cells in Graves' hyperthyroidism and ophthalmopathy. This second report adds: Orbital computed tomography, thyroid ultrasound, serum thyroxine and TRAb, and clinical symptoms together informed the diagnoses.

The sequence was obtained from a woman aged 25 to 39 with Graves disease. Sequenced here: peripheral blood mononuclear cells (PBMCs), sampled at new diagnosis, from a patient treated with antithyroid drugs.

The CDR3 DNA follows: TGTGCCAGCAGTCGGACAGGGAAACAAGAGACCCAGTACTTC. It translates to CASSRTGKQETQYF. V usage is TRBV12-3 or TRBV12-4 and J usage is TRBJ2-5, with 8 bases fitting TRBD1. The CDR3 has 14 residues. V was clipped by 5 bases and J by 2 bases; unmatched bases: 4.